Sequencing of this T cell receptor beta chain was carried out in a study of shared clonotypes between healthy human individuals. The naive CD8 fraction comprised CD45RO-negative cells positively selected for CCR7 and excluded terminally differentiated effector memory CD45RA+ cells. Genomic DNA per cell subset filled all wells of several immunoSEQ plates. Generated by immunoSEQ multiplex PCR, the TCRdb table keeps only in-frame clones and is missing some. The profile shows hundreds of thousands of clones, approximately 96% of them singletons. The CDR3 is made up of 13 amino acids. V was shortened by 5 bases and J by 4 bases, with 12 bases between the two germline ends. In germline, CDR1 is SEHNR, CDR2 FQNEAQ (reference sequence).

V is TRBV7-9 and J is TRBJ2-7; D call uncertain. This TCR came from a woman in her twenties or thirties in good health. Sequencing was performed on naive CD8+ T cells sorted from blood. The chain's CDR3 is CASSPYGVYEQYF. In DNA, the CDR3 is TGTGCCAGCAGCCCATATGGTGTATACGAGCAGTACTTC.